Listed here is a single T cell receptor (beta chain). What it recognizes is unknown. The data were taken from a study of blood T cells in healthy people across ages. Study outcomes and limitations: Diversity estimated from one million T cells was considered an underestimate. Compared with aged donors, long-lived donors showed fewer expanded clones, suggesting selection.

Next came a second PCR, run for about 6 to 11 cycles, which used a sample-barcoded 5' primer along with a J-beta primer mix. CDR3-containing paired-end reads numbered at least 2.5 million in each sample. One entry per CDR3 protein results from TCRdb running MiXCR on the 5' RACE reads. The sample includes 1.2 million to 1.5 million distinct CDR3 sequences, roughly 59% of them seen just once. This CDR3 contains 12 residues. Germline V gene lookup returns CDR1 SEHNR and CDR2 FQNEAQ (reference sequence). V was trimmed by 11 bases and J by 0 bases, leaving 9 bases between them. The sample consisted of blood. The chain uses TRBV7-9 and TRBJ2-3; D ambiguous. This sequence originates from a man younger than 30 in good health. The CDR3 DNA is TGTGCCGGCCATGCTAGCACAGATACGCAGTATTTT. This gives the protein CAGHASTDTQYF.